A selection of T cell receptor beta chains follows, all from one sample in a study of cytomegalovirus exposure and HLA in healthy donors. Libraries were prepared by immunoSEQ multiplex PCR; TCRdb keeps only in-frame clonotypes and omits some of them. The sample has 100,000 to 120,000 clones, over 65% seen once; the top ten hold roughly 5%. Specimen: PBMCs. Every receptor here comes from a woman in her twenties or thirties in good health and CMV-seropositive. Both conserved end residues are part of each CDR3. The D gene is left open where the match is weak. Some rows mark clone size as missing; the rest say once, few, many or name a class of expanded clone.

j_gene: TRBJ1-5
v_gene: TRBV10-3
abundance: .
d_gene: TRBD1
CDR3aa: CAISRTGGTDSNQPQHF
CDR3nt: TGTGCCATCAGTAGGACAGGGGGCACCGATAGCAATCAGCCCCAGCATTTT

j_gene: TRBJ2-3
v_gene: TRBV4-2
abundance: few
d_gene: TRBD1
CDR3aa: CASSQDYRGRQGVGDTQYF
CDR3nt: TGTGCCAGCAGCCAAGATTATAGAGGGCGACAGGGTGTTGGAGATACGCAGTATTTT

j_gene: TRBJ1-3
v_gene: TRBV4-1
abundance: few
d_gene: .
CDR3aa: CASSPQGGSGNTIYF
CDR3nt: TGCGCCAGCAGCCCCCAAGGGGGCTCTGGAAACACCATATATTTT

j_gene: TRBJ1-4
v_gene: TRBV11-2
abundance: .
d_gene: .
CDR3aa: CASSLEYGGVGKLFF
CDR3nt: TGTGCCAGCAGCTTGGAGTATGGGGGGGTCGGAAAACTGTTTTTT

j_gene: TRBJ1-2
v_gene: TRBV6-5
abundance: medium-sized
d_gene: .
CDR3aa: CASSYAGWSYGYTF
CDR3nt: TGTGCCAGCAGTTACGCAGGGTGGTCCTATGGCTACACCTTC

j_gene: TRBJ1-2
v_gene: TRBV19
abundance: once
d_gene: .
CDR3aa: CASSIGGAYGYTF
CDR3nt: TGTGCCAGTAGTATCGGGGGGGCTTATGGCTACACCTTC

j_gene: TRBJ1-2
v_gene: TRBV30
abundance: .
d_gene: TRBD1
CDR3aa: CAWRDRGSYGYTF
CDR3nt: TGTGCCTGGAGAGACAGGGGTTCCTATGGCTACACCTTC

j_gene: TRBJ2-5
v_gene: TRBV5-6
abundance: .
d_gene: .
CDR3aa: CASSFADRRQETQYF
CDR3nt: TGTGCCAGCAGCTTTGCGGACAGACGCCAAGAGACCCAGTACTTC

j_gene: TRBJ1-2
v_gene: TRBV25-1
abundance: .
d_gene: .
CDR3aa: CASSEVGQEVYGYTF
CDR3nt: TGTGCCAGCAGTGAGGTCGGGCAGGAGGTTTATGGCTACACCTTC

j_gene: TRBJ2-5
v_gene: TRBV5-4
abundance: once
d_gene: TRBD2
CDR3aa: CASSTKTSGGETQYF
CDR3nt: TGTGCCAGCAGCACGAAGACTAGCGGTGGGGAGACCCAGTACTTC

j_gene: TRBJ2-7
v_gene: TRBV5-1
abundance: .
d_gene: TRBD1
CDR3aa: CASDLGQGREQYF
CDR3nt: TGCGCCAGCGATTTGGGACAGGGGAGGGAGCAGTACTTC

j_gene: TRBJ2-7
v_gene: TRBV20-1
abundance: .
d_gene: TRBD2
CDR3aa: CSVAGPYEQYF
CDR3nt: TGCAGTGTAGCGGGGCCCTACGAGCAGTACTTC

j_gene: TRBJ2-1
v_gene: TRBV4-2
abundance: .
d_gene: TRBD1
CDR3aa: CASSQDQGTGGYEQFF
CDR3nt: TGTGCCAGCAGCCAAGATCAGGGGACAGGGGGCTATGAGCAGTTCTTC

j_gene: TRBJ2-6
v_gene: TRBV29-1
abundance: few
d_gene: .
CDR3aa: CSVAGSGANVLTF
CDR3nt: TGCAGCGTTGCGGGTAGTGGGGCCAACGTCCTGACTTTC

j_gene: TRBJ2-2
v_gene: TRBV7-8
abundance: .
d_gene: TRBD2
CDR3aa: CASSSSLVRLADTGELFF
CDR3nt: TGTGCCAGCAGCTCCTCCCTGGTGAGACTAGCGGACACCGGGGAGCTGTTTTTT

j_gene: TRBJ1-4
v_gene: TRBV19
abundance: .
d_gene: TRBD1
CDR3aa: CASTKGQLNEKLFF
CDR3nt: TGTGCCAGTACCAAGGGACAGCTTAATGAAAAACTGTTTTTT

j_gene: TRBJ1-6
v_gene: TRBV30
abundance: .
d_gene: TRBD1
CDR3aa: CAWGRLRQGDSPLHF
CDR3nt: TGTGCCTGGGGCCGGTTGCGGCAGGGGGATTCACCCCTCCACTTT

j_gene: TRBJ1-1
v_gene: TRBV6-1
abundance: few
d_gene: .
CDR3aa: CASSEAVTVEAFF
CDR3nt: TGTGCCAGCAGTGAAGCGGTTACAGTCGAAGCTTTCTTT

j_gene: TRBJ2-1
v_gene: TRBV11-3
abundance: .
d_gene: TRBD1
CDR3aa: CASSSGQGSYNEQFF
CDR3nt: TGTGCCAGCAGCTCGGGACAGGGATCCTACAATGAGCAGTTCTTC

j_gene: TRBJ2-5
v_gene: TRBV6-5
abundance: .
d_gene: .
CDR3aa: CASSIPSEETQYF
CDR3nt: TGTGCCAGCAGCATACCCTCAGAAGAGACCCAGTACTTC